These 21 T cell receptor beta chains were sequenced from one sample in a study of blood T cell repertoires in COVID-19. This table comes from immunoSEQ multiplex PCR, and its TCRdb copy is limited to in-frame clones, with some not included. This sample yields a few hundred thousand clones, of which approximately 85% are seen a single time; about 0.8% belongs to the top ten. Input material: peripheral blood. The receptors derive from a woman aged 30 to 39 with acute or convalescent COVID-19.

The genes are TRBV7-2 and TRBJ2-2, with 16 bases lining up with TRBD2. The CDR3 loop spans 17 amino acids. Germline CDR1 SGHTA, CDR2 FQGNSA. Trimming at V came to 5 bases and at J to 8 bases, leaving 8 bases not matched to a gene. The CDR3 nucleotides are TGTGCCAGCAGCCAGGGACTAGCGGGAGGGGCGGAGGGGGAGCTGTTTTTT. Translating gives CASSQGLAGGAEGELFF.

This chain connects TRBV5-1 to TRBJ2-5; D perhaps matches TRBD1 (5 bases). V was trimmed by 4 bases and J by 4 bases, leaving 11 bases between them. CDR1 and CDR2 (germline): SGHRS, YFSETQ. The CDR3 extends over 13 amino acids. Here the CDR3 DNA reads TGCGCCAGCAGCCTTGGGGCGACAGAGACCCAGTACTTC. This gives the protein CASSLGATETQYF. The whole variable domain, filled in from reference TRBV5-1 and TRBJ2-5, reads KAGVTQTPRYLIKTRGQQVTLSCSPISGHRSVSWYQQTPGQGLQFLFEYFSETQRNKGNFPGRFSGRQFSNSRSEMNVSTLELGDSALYLCASSLGATETQYFGPGTRLLVL.

The CDR3: CASSYDTSYEQYF. The DNA of the CDR3 is TGTGCCAGCAGTTACGACACCTCCTACGAGCAGTACTTC. This chain joins TRBV6-2 or TRBV6-3 and TRBJ2-7; no firm D call. Trimming left V 2 bases short and J 0 bases short, with 5 bases between. This CDR3 is built from 13 residues. CDR1 is MNHEY and CDR2 is SVGEGT in the germline V gene.

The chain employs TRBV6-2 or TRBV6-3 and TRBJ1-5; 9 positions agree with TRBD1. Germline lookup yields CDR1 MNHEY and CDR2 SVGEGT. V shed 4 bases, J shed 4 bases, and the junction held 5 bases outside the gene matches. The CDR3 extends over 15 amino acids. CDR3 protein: CASSSGTGYNQPQHF. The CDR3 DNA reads TGTGCCAGCAGTTCCGGGACAGGGTATAATCAGCCCCAGCATTTT.

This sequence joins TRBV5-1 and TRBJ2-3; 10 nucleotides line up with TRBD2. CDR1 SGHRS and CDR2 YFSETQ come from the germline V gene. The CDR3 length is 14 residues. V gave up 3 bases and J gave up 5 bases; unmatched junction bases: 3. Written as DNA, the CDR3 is TGCGCCAGCAGCTCACGACTAGCGGGAGATACGCAGTATTTT. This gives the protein CASSSRLAGDTQYF.

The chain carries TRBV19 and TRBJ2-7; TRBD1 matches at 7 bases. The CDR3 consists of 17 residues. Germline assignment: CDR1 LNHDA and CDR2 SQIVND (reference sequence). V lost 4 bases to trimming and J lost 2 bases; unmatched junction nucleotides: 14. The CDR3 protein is CASSTPAQGETTYEQYF. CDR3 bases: TGTGCCAGTAGTACCCCAGCGCAGGGGGAGACCACCTACGAGCAGTACTTC.

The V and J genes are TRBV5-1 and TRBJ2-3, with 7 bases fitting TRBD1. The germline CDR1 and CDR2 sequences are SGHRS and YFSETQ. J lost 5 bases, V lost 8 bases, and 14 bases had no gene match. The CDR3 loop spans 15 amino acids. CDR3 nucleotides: TGCGCCAGTTCGATGACAGGGCTCCTTTTAGATACGCAGTATTTT. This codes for CASSMTGLLLDTQYF.

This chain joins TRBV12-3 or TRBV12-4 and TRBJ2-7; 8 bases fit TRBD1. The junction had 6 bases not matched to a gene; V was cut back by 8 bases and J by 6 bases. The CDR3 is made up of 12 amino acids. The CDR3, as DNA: TGTGCCAGCCATCAGGGGGCGGGCGAGCAGTACTTC. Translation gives CASHQGAGEQYF.

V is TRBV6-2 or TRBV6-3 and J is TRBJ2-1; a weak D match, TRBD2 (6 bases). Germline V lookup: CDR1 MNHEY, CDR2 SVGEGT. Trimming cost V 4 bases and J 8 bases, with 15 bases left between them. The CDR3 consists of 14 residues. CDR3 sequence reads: CASSSGRSSDEQFF. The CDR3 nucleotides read TGTGCCAGCAGTTCTGGGAGGTCGTCGGATGAGCAGTTCTTC.

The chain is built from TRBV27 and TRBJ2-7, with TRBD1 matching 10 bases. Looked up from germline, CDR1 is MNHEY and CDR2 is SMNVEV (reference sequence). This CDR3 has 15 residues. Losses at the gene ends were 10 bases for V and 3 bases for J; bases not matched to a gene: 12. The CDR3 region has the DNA TGTGCCACCAGAAAAATCGACAGGGGGCTCTACGAGCAGTACTTC. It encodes CATRKIDRGLYEQYF.

DNA of the CDR3: TGTGCCAGTAGTATTGGTACCCGCGGGAGCAAGACCCAGTACTTC. Protein product: CASSIGTRGSKTQYF. The V gene is TRBV19, the J gene TRBJ2-5, with 7 nucleotides matching TRBD2. In germline, CDR1 is LNHDA, CDR2 SQIVND (reference sequence). The CDR3 is made up of 15 amino acids. V lost 3 bases and J lost 6; bases outside the gene matches: 10.

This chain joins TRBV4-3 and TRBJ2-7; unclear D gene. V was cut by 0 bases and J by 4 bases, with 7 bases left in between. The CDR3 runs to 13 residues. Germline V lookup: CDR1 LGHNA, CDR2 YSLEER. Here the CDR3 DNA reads TGCGCCAGCAGCCAAGAACTATATTACGAGCAGTACTTC. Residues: CASSQELYYEQYF.

The DNA for the CDR3 is TGCGCCAGCAGCACCTATGGCGGGGGAAGCACAGATACGCAGTATTTT. Translation gives CASSTYGGGSTDTQYF. The J gene is TRBJ2-3, the V gene TRBV5-1; TRBD2 aligns across 7 bases. Germline assignment: CDR1 SGHRS and CDR2 YFSETQ. V lost 4 bases to trimming and J lost 0 bases; unmatched junction nucleotides: 8. The CDR3 spans 16 residues.

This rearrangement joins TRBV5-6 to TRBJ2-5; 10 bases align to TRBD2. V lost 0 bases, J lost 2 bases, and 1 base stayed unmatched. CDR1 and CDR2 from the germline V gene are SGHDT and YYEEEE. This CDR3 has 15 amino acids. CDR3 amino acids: CASSLGLAGQETQYF. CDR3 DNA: TGTGCCAGCAGCTTGGGACTAGCGGGTCAAGAGACCCAGTACTTC. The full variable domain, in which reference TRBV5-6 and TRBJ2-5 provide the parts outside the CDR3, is DAGVTQSPTHLIKTRGQQVTLRCSPKSGHDTVSWYQQALGQGPQFIFQYYEEEERQRGNFPDRFSGHQFPNYSSELNVNALLLGDSALYLCASSLGLAGQETQYFGPGTRLLVL.

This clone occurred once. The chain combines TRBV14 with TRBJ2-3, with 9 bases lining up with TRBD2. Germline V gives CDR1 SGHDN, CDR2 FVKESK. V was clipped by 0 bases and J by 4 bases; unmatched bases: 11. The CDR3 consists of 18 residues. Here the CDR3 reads CASSQDQASGKGPDTQYF. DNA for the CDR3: TGTGCCAGCAGCCAAGATCAGGCTAGCGGGAAGGGTCCAGATACGCAGTATTTT. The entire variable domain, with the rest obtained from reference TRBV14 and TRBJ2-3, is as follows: EAGVTQFPSHSVIEKGQTVTLRCDPISGHDNLYWYRRVMGKEIKFLLHFVKESKQDESGMPNNRFLAERTGGTYSTLKVQPAELEDSGVYFCASSQDQASGKGPDTQYFGPGTRLTVL.

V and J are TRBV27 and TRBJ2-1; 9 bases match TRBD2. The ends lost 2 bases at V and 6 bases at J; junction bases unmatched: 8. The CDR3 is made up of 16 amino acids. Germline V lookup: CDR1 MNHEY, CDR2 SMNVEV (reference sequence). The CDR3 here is CASSLARGRAGNEQFF. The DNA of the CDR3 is TGTGCCAGCAGTTTAGCCCGCGGGAGGGCCGGCAATGAGCAGTTCTTC.

The CDR3 region is CASNHGTGVQPQHF. As DNA, the CDR3 is TGTGCCAGCAACCACGGGACAGGGGTTCAGCCCCAGCATTTT. J is TRBJ1-5 and V is TRBV7-8; 10 bases align to TRBD1. CDR1 and CDR2 (germline): SGHVS, FQNEAQ. CDR3 length equals 14 residues. V was clipped by 7 bases and J by 6 bases; unmatched bases: 6.

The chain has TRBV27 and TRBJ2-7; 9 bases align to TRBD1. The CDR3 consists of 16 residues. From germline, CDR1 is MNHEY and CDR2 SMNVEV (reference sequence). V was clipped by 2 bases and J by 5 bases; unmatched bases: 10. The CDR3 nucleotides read TGTGCCAGCAGTTTACTACCGGGACAGGGTATCCACGAGCAGTACTTC. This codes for CASSLLPGQGIHEQYF.

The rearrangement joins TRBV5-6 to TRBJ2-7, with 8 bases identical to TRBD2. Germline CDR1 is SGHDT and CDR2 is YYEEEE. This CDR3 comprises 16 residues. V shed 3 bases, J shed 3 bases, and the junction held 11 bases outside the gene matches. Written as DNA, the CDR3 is TGTGCCAGCAGCTCCACAGGACTTGCGGGAGGCTACGAGCAGTACTTC. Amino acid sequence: CASSSTGLAGGYEQYF.

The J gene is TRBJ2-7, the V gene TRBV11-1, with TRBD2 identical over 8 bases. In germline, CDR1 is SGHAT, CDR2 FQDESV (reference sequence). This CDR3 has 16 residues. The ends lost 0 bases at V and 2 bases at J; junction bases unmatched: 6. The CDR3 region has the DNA TGTGCCAGCAGCTTAGCTCGGGGGGGCCCCCCCTACGAGCAGTACTTC. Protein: CASSLARGGPPYEQYF. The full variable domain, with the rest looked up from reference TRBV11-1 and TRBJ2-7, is EAEVAQSPRYKITEKSQAVAFWCDPISGHATLYWYRQILGQGPELLVQFQDESVVDDSQLPKDRFSAERLKGVDSTLKIQPAELGDSAMYLCASSLARGGPPYEQYFGPGTRLTVT.

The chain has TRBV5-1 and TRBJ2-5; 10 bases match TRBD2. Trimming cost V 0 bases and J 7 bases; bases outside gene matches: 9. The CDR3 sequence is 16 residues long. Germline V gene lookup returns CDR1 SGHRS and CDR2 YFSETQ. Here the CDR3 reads CASSLGSLAGAGTQYF. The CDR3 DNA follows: TGCGCCAGCAGCTTGGGGAGCCTAGCGGGAGCGGGGACCCAGTACTTC.